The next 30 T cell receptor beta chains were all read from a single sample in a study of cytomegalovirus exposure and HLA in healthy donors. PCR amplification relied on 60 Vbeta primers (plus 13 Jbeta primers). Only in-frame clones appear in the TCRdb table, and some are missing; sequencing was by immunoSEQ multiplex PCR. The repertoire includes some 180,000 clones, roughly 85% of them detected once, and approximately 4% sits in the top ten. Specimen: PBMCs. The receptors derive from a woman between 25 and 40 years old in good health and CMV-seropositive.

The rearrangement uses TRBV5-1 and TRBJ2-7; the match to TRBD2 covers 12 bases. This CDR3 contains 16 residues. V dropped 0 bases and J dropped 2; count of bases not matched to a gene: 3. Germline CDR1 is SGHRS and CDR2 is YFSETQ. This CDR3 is CASSLGTSGKAYEQYF. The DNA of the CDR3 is TGCGCCAGCAGCTTGGGGACTAGCGGGAAAGCCTACGAGCAGTACTTC.

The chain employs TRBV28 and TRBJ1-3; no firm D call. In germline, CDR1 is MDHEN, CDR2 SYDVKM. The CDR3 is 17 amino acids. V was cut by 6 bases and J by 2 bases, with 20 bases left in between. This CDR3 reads CASRPPPDQLTGNTIYF. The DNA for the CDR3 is TGTGCCAGCAGGCCGCCCCCCGATCAACTGACTGGAAACACCATATATTTT.

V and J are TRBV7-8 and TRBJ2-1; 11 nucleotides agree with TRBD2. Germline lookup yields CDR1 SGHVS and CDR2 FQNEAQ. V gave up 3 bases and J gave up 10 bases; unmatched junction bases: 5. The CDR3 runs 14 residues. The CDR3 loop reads CASSFKGTSGEQFF. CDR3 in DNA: TGTGCCAGCAGCTTTAAAGGGACTAGCGGCGAGCAGTTCTTC.

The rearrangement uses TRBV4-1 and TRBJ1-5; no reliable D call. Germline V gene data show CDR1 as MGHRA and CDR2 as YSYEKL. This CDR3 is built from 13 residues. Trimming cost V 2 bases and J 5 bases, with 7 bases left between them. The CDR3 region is CASSQTVDQPQHF. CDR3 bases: TGCGCCAGCAGCCAAACTGTGGATCAGCCCCAGCATTTT.

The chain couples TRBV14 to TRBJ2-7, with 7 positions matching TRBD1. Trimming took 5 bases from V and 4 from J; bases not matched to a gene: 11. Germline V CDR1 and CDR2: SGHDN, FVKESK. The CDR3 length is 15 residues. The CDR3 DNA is TGTGCCAGCAGCTCGGTAGGCAGGGGGATTTACGAGCAGTACTTC. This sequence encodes CASSSVGRGIYEQYF.

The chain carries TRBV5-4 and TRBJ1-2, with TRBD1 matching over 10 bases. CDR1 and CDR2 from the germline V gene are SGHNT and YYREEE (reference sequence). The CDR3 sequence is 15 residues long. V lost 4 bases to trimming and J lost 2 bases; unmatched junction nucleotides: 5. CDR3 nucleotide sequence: TGTGCCAGCAGCCTCGACAGGGGGCGCAACTATGGCTACACCTTC. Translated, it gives CASSLDRGRNYGYTF.

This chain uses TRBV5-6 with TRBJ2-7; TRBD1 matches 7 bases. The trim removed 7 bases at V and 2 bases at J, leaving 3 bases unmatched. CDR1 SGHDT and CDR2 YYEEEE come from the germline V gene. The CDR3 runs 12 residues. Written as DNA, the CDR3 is TGTGCCAGCGGACAGGAGCCCTACGAGCAGTACTTC. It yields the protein CASGQEPYEQYF.

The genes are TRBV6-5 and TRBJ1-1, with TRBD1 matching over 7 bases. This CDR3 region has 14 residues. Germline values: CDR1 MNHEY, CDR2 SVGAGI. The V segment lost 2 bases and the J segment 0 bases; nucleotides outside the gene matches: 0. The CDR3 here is CASSYDRVNTEAFF. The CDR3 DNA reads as TGTGCCAGCAGTTACGACAGGGTGAACACTGAAGCTTTCTTT.

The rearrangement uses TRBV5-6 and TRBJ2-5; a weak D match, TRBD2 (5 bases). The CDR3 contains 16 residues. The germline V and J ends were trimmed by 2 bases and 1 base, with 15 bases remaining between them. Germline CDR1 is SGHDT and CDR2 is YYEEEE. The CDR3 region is CASSFGMRGPQETQYF. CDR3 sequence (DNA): TGTGCCAGCAGCTTTGGTATGAGAGGGCCCCAAGAGACCCAGTACTTC.

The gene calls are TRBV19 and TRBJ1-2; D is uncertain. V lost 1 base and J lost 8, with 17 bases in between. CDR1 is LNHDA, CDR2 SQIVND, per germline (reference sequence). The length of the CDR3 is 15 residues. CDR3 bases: TGTGCCAGTAGTATAGGTGGCTTCGGAGGACCGGGCTACACCTTC. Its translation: CASSIGGFGGPGYTF.

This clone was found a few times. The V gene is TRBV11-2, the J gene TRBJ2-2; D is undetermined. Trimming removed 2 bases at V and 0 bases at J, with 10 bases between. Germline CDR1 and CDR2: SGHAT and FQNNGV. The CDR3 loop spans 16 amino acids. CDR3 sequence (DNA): TGTGCCAGCAGCTTAATCACAGCCGCGAACACCGGGGAGCTGTTTTTT. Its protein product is CASSLITAANTGELFF.

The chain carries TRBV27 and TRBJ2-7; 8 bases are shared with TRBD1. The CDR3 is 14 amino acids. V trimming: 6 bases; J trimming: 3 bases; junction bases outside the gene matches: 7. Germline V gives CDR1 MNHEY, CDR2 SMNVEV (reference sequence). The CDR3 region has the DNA TGTGCCAGCAGAACAGGGGGTAGCAGCTACGAGCAGTACTTC. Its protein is CASRTGGSSYEQYF.

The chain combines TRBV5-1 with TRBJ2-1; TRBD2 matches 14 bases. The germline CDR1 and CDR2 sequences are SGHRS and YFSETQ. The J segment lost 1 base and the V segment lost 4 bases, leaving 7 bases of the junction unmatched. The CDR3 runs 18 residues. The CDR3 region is CASSRQGLAGDSYNEQFF. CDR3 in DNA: TGCGCCAGCAGCCGGCAGGGACTAGCGGGGGATTCCTACAATGAGCAGTTCTTC. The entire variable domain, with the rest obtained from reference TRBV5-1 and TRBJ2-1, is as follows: KAGVTQTPRYLIKTRGQQVTLSCSPISGHRSVSWYQQTPGQGLQFLFEYFSETQRNKGNFPGRFSGRQFSNSRSEMNVSTLELGDSALYLCASSRQGLAGDSYNEQFFGPGTRLTVL.

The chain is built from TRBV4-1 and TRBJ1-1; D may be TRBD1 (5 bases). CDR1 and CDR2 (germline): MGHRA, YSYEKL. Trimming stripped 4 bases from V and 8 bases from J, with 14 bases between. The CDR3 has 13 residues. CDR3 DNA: TGCGCCAGCAGCCCGGAGGGGCGGAAAGAAGCTTTCTTT. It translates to CASSPEGRKEAFF.

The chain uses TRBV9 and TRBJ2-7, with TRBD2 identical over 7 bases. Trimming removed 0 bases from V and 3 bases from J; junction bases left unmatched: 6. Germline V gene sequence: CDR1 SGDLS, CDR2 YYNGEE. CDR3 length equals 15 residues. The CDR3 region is CASSVGVSGFYEQYF. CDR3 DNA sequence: TGTGCCAGCAGCGTAGGTGTTAGCGGGTTCTACGAGCAGTACTTC.

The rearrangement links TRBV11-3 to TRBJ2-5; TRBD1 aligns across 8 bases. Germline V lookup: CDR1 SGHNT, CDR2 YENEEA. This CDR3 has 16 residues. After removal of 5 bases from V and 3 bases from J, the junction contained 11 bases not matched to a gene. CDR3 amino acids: CASSLPGQGLKETQYF. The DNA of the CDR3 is TGTGCCAGCAGCCTACCTGGACAGGGATTGAAAGAGACCCAGTACTTC.

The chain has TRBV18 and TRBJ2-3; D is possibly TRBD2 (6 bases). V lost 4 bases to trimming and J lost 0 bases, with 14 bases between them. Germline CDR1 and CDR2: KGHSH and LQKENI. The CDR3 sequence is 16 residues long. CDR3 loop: CASSLGGFTSTDTQYF. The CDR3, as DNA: TGTGCCAGCTCACTCGGGGGATTTACTAGCACAGATACGCAGTATTTT.

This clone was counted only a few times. In DNA form, the CDR3 reads TGTGCCAGTAGTATGGAGGGAAATGAGCAGTTCTTC. Translated, it gives CASSMEGNEQFF. J is TRBJ2-1 and V is TRBV19; maybe TRBD2 (6 bases). Germline CDR1 LNHDA, CDR2 SQIVND (reference sequence). Trimming cost V 3 bases and J 7 bases, with 7 bases left between them. The CDR3 has 12 residues.

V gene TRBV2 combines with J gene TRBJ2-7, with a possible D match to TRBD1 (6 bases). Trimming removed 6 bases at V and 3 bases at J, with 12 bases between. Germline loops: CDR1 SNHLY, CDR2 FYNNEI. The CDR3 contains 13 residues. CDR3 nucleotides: TGTGCCAGCAGGCCGGACAGTTTCTACGAGCAGTACTTC. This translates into CASRPDSFYEQYF.

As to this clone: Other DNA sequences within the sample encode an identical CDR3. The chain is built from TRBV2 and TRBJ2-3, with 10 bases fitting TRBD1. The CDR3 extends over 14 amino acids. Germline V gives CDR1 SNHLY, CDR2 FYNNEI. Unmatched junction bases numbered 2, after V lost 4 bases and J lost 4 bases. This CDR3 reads CASSGDRGSDTQYF. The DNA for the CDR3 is TGTGCCAGCAGTGGGGACAGGGGCTCAGATACGCAGTATTTT.

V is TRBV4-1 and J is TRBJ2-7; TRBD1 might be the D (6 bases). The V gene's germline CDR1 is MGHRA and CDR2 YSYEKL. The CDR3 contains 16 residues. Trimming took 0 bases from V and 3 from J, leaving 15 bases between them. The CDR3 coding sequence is TGCGCCAGCAGCCAAGATTTTCCAGGGGCAAGCTACGAGCAGTACTTC. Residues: CASSQDFPGASYEQYF.

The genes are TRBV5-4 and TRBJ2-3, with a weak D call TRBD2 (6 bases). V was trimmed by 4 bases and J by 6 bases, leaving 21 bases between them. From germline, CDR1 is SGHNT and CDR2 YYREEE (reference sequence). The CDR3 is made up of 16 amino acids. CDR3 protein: CASSRGGTSLTDTQYF. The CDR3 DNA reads TGTGCCAGCAGCCGGGGCGGGACCTCCCTCACGGATACGCAGTATTTT.

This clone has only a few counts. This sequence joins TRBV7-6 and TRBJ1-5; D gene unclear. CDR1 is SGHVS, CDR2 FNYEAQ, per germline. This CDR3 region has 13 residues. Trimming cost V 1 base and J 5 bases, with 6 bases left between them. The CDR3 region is CASSLGGDQPQHF. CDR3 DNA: TGTGCCAGCAGCTTAGGGGGAGATCAGCCCCAGCATTTT. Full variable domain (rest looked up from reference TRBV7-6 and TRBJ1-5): GAGVSQSPRYKVTKRGQDVALRCDPISGHVSLYWYRQALGQGPEFLTYFNYEAQQDKSGLPNDRFSAERPEGSISTLTIQRTEQRDSAMYRCASSLGGDQPQHFGDGTRLSIL.

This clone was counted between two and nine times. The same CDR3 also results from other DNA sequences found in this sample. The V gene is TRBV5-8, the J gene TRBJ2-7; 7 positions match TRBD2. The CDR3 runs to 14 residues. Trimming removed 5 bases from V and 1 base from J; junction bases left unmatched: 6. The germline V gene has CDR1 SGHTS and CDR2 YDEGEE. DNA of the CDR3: TGTGCCAGCAGAGGTAGGCGGGGGTCCTACGAGCAGTACTTC. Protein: CASRGRRGSYEQYF.

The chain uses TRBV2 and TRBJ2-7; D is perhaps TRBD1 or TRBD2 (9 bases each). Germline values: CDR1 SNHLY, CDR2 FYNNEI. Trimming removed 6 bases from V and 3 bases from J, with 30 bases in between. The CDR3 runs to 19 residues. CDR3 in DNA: TGTGCCAGCAGGGATACAGGGGGCTCCTTTAGCGGGAGTCTCTACGAGCAGTACTTC. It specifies CASRDTGGSFSGSLYEQYF. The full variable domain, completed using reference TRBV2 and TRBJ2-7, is EPEVTQTPSHQVTQMGQEVILRCVPISNHLYFYWYRQILGQKVEFLVSFYNNEISEKSEIFDDQFSVERPDGSNFTLKIRSTKLEDSAMYFCASRDTGGSFSGSLYEQYFGPGTRLTVT.

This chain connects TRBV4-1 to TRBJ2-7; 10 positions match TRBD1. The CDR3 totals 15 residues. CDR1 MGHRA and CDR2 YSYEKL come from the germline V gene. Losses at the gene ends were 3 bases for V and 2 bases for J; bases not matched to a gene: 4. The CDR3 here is CASSQGQGPTYEQYF. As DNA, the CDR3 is TGCGCCAGCAGCCAGGGACAGGGGCCAACCTACGAGCAGTACTTC.

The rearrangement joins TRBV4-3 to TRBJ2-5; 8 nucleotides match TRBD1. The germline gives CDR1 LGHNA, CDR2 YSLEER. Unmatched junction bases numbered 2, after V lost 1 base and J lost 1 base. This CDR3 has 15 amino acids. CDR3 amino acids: CASSQGQGSQETQYF. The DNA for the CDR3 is TGCGCCAGCAGCCAAGGACAGGGGTCCCAAGAGACCCAGTACTTC.

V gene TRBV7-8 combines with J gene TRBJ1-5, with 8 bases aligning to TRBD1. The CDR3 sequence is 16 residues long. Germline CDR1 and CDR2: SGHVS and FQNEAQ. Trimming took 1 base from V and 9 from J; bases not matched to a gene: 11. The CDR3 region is CASSLGTGLGVGPQHF. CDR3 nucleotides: TGTGCCAGCAGCTTAGGGACAGGGTTGGGGGTTGGGCCCCAGCATTTT.

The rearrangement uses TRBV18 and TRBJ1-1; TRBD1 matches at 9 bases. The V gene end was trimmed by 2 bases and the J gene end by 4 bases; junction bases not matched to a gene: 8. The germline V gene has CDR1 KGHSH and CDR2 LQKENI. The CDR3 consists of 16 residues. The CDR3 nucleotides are TGTGCCAGCTCACCAGCGACAGGGGGAGGAAGCACTGAAGCTTTCTTT. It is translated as CASSPATGGGSTEAFF.

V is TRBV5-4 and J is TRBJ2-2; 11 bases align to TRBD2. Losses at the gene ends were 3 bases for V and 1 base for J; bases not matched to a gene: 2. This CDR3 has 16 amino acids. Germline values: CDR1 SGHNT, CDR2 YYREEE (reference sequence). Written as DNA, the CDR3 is TGTGCCAGCAGCTCGGGACTAGCGGAGAACACCGGGGAGCTGTTTTTT. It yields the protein CASSSGLAENTGELFF.